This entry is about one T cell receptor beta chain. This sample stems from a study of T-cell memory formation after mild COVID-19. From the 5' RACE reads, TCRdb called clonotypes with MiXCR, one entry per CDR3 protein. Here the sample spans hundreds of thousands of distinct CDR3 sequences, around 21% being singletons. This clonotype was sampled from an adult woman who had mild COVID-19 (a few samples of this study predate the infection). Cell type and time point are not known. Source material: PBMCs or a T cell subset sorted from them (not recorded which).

Here the CDR3 DNA reads TGTGCCAGCTCACCGTCGGCCGTCCAAGAGACCCAGTACTTC. This gives the protein CASSPSAVQETQYF. The rearrangement joins TRBV18 to TRBJ2-5; D remains unclear. The germline V gene encodes CDR1 KGHSH and CDR2 LQKENI. The CDR3 length is 14 residues. The V and J ends lost 3 bases and 1 base respectively, with 9 bases between them.